The source of this TCR beta chain is a study of blood T cells in healthy people across ages. With 0 bases removed from V and 0 bases from J, the gap between germline ends came to 10 bases. The CDR3 has 16 amino acids. Germline V gene sequence: CDR1 SGDLS, CDR2 YYNGEE. The authors ran a second PCR of roughly 6 to 12 cycles using a sample-barcoded 5' primer and a J-beta primer mix. There were at least 3 million CDR3-containing paired-end reads obtained from each sample. TCRdb independently ran MiXCR on the 5' RACE reads; one entry per CDR3 protein. The table shows over a million distinct CDR3 sequences, with around two fifths occurring only once. Broader study findings: Fewer expanded clones and more diversity marked long-lived versus aged donors.

Points on this clonotype: Its target is not known.

The sequencing sample was made of blood. The chain combines TRBV9 with TRBJ2-1; a weak D match, TRBD1 (5 bases). This sequence originates from a woman aged 18-30 years in good health. CDR3 region: CASSVACTGSYNEQFF. The CDR3 coding sequence is TGTGCCAGCAGCGTAGCGTGTACAGGCTCCTACAATGAGCAGTTCTTC.